The clone carrying this T cell receptor beta chain appeared once. These data originate in a study of blood T cell repertoires in COVID-19. Study summary: Spain, Italy and the United States supplied samples that represented acute and convalescent COVID-19.

Data came from immunoSEQ multiplex PCR; TCRdb stores just in-frame clones and leaves some out. The table has roughly 150,000 clones, roughly 80% seen once. Germline CDR1 and CDR2: MDHEN and SYDVKM. With 5 bases removed from V and 0 bases from J, the gap between germline ends came to 14 bases. CDR3 length equals 15 residues. Cohort 3 recovery required two negative PCRs, clearance, or symptom resolution. What was sequenced was PBMCs or T cells enriched from blood (not recorded which). V is TRBV28 and J is TRBJ2-7; maybe TRBD2 (6 bases). This TCR was sampled from a woman in her forties or fifties who had recovered from COVID-19. The CDR3 sequence is CASSLGSGDSYEQYF. The CDR3 DNA is TGTGCCAGCAGTCTCGGGAGTGGGGACTCCTACGAGCAGTACTTC.